This T cell receptor (beta chain) emerged from a study of blood T cell repertoires in COVID-19. Turning to the study itself: Italy, Spain and the United States were the sources of the convalescent and acute COVID-19 samples. PBMCs, B-cell-depleted T cells, or T cells were the source of the cDNA or gDNA that made up the material.

The germline gives CDR1 KGHDR, CDR2 SFDVKD. V lost 4 bases to trimming and J lost 0 bases, with 19 bases between them. The CDR3 contains 18 residues. In the original analysis: Amplifying reference gene primers gave estimates of nucleated cell counts. TCRdb's copy holds only in-frame clones and misses some; the assay was immunoSEQ multiplex PCR. V and J calls plus clone size are reproduced from that table; the DNA served to infer D and trimming. The sample holds 200,000 or so clones; more than 65% are singletons and the top ten take 2% to 2.5%. The origin of this receptor is a man aged 40-49 years who had recovered from COVID-19. Sequenced input: peripheral blood. This rearrangement joins TRBV24-1 to TRBJ2-3, with D tentatively TRBD2 (7 bases). The CDR3 protein is CATSEEVVGGASTDTQYF. CDR3 nucleotide sequence: TGTGCCACCAGTGAGGAGGTTGTTGGGGGGGCAAGCACAGATACGCAGTATTTT.